These T cell receptor beta chains were read from a single sample in a study of shared clonotypes between healthy human individuals. Libraries were prepared by immunoSEQ multiplex PCR; TCRdb keeps only in-frame clonotypes and omits some of them. The table records about 1.9 million clones, around 93% of them present only once. Sequences were obtained from naive CD8+ T cells from PBMCs. These receptors were obtained from a man between 18 and 29 years old in good health. Some clones in this sample may be carry-over from other donors' samples. Each CDR3 is given with its conserved first and last residue. The order of the fields is V gene, D gene, J gene, CDR3 DNA, CDR3 protein. D genes are given only for firm matches.

TRBV28,TRBD2,TRBJ2-1,TGTGCCAGCAGTTTAGCGGGGGGAGGATACAATGAGCAGTTCTTC,CASSLAGGGYNEQFF
TRBV27,NA,TRBJ2-1,TGTGCCAGCAGCCCCTCCGGGGAACTCAATCACAATGAGCAGTTCTTC,CASSPSGELNHNEQFF
TRBV6-5,NA,TRBJ2-3,TGTGCCAGCAGTTACTCGAGGCAGGGTGCAGATACGCAGTATTTT,CASSYSRQGADTQYF
TRBV27,NA,TRBJ1-2,TGTGCCAGCAGCCCCGAGGTGGCCTTTAACTATGGCTACACCTTC,CASSPEVAFNYGYTF
TRBV2,NA,TRBJ2-7,TGTGCCAGCAGTGACTTTGGAGGGGCTCTACGGGAGCAGTACTTC,CASSDFGGALREQYF
TRBV27,NA,TRBJ1-2,TGTGCCAGCAGTTTTGGATTAAACTATGGCTACACCTTC,CASSFGLNYGYTF
TRBV7-9,TRBD1,TRBJ2-7,TGTGCCAGCAGCTCGACGGACAGGCTTACCTACGAGCAGTACTTC,CASSSTDRLTYEQYF
TRBV11-2,NA,TRBJ2-7,TGTGCCAGCAGCTTAGCCCCGGGGGCGGGAGTCGACGAGCAGTACTTC,CASSLAPGAGVDEQYF
TRBV5-8,NA,TRBJ2-6,TGTGCCAGCAGCTTGGCTCGCTCTGGGGCCAACGTCCTGACTTTC,CASSLARSGANVLTF
TRBV29-1,TRBD2,TRBJ2-1,TGCAGCGTTGATACTAGCGGGACGTTAAATGAGCAGTTCTTC,CSVDTSGTLNEQFF
TRBV28,TRBD1,TRBJ1-1,TGTGCCAGCAGCGACAGGGGAAACACTGAAGCTTTCTTT,CASSDRGNTEAFF
TRBV29-1,NA,TRBJ2-1,TGCAGCGTCCCCAGGGGGGGGGTCTCCTACAATGAGCAGTTCTTC,CSVPRGGVSYNEQFF
TRBV27,NA,TRBJ2-7,TGTGCCAGCAGTCCGAAGGAGGGGGGGTGGGACGAGCAGTACTTC,CASSPKEGGWDEQYF
TRBV19,NA,TRBJ2-2,TGTGCCAGTAGTATTGGGACATCGGGGGAGCTGTTTTTT,CASSIGTSGELFF
TRBV5-1,NA,TRBJ2-7,TGCGCCAGCAGCTTGGCGTGGGACTCCTACGAGCAGTACTTC,CASSLAWDSYEQYF
TRBV7-3,TRBD1,TRBJ1-1,TGTGCCAGCAGCTTAGATGGAGGGGGCTCGACTGAAGCTTTCTTT,CASSLDGGGSTEAFF
TRBV27,TRBD2,TRBJ2-7,TGTGCCAGCAGTTCGCTTCTAGCGGGAAGGGGGAACGAGCAGTACTTC,CASSSLLAGRGNEQYF
TRBV29-1,NA,TRBJ2-2,TGCAGCGTTGGGGACATGACTGGGGAGCTGTTTTTT,CSVGDMTGELFF
TRBV10-3,NA,TRBJ1-5,TGTGCCATCAAAGGGGAAGGTGGGAATCAGCCCCAGCATTTT,CAIKGEGGNQPQHF
TRBV27,NA,TRBJ1-2,TGTGCCAGCAGTTTATCAGGGGTTAACGGCTACACCTTC,CASSLSGVNGYTF
TRBV5-1,NA,TRBJ2-1,TGCGCCAGCATGGGTGCCTACAATGAGCAGTTCTTC,CASMGAYNEQFF
TRBV13,TRBD1,TRBJ2-7,TGTGCCAGCAGCCAGGGGGACAGCCCCTACGAGCAGTACTTC,CASSQGDSPYEQYF
TRBV11-2,TRBD1,TRBJ1-4,TGTGCCAGCAGTATTAGCGGGGGACAGGGGTTTCGAAAACTGTTTTTT,CASSISGGQGFRKLFF
TRBV5-8,TRBD2,TRBJ2-3,TGTGCCAGCAGCTTGGGACTAGCGGGAGGGTCTACAGATACGCAGTATTTT,CASSLGLAGGSTDTQYF
TRBV9,TRBD2,TRBJ2-1,TGTGCCAGCAGCTCGACTAGCGGGAGTAGGTATGAGCAGTTCTTC,CASSSTSGSRYEQFF
TRBV5-1,TRBD2,TRBJ2-2,TGCGCCAGCAGCTTGGACGGCAAGACTAGCGGGAGGAACACCGGGGAGCTGTTTTTT,CASSLDGKTSGRNTGELFF
TRBV10-2,TRBD2,TRBJ2-2,TGCGCCGGGAGCCCAAGGCCAGCACCCGGGCAGAGCCGGACTAGCGGCCCGAACACCGGGGAGCTGTTTTTT,CAGSPRPAPGQSRTSGPNTGELFF
TRBV7-2,NA,TRBJ2-7,TGTGCCAGCAGTCCTAATCGAGGGGCCACCTACGAGCAGTACTTC,CASSPNRGATYEQYF
TRBV7-9,TRBD2,TRBJ2-1,TGTGCCAGCACCTCTGGGACTAGCGGGAGTAATGAGCAGTTCTTC,CASTSGTSGSNEQFF
TRBV15,TRBD1,TRBJ1-1,TGTGCCACCAGCAGGGGGGACAGGGGATCTACTGAAGCTTTCTTT,CATSRGDRGSTEAFF
TRBV4-3,NA,TRBJ2-2,TGCGCCAGCAGCCAAGGGGTCGGAGGTTCTCCCGGGGAGCTGTTTTTT,CASSQGVGGSPGELFF
TRBV6-1,NA,TRBJ1-2,TGTGCCAGCAGTGACCCGCCTAAAGGTGCTAACTATGGCTACACCTTC,CASSDPPKGANYGYTF
TRBV28,TRBD2,TRBJ2-1,TGTGCCAGCAGTTACAGCGGGGCCAATGATGAGCAGTTCTTC,CASSYSGANDEQFF